Sequencing of this T cell receptor beta chain was carried out in a study of STAT5B mutations in CD4+ large granular lymphocyte leukemia. General observations from the study: TRBV06-family usage was enriched in top patient clones (8/27) versus controls (2/35).

This clone occurred once. Antigen specificity is unknown. Control samples were healthy donors' buffy coats. V was clipped by 5 bases and J by 2 bases, with 9 bases between them. Germline V gene data show CDR1 as SGHVS and CDR2 as FNYEAQ. This CDR3 has 13 amino acids. Here immunoSEQ multiplex PCR was the method, and the copy in TCRdb shows in-frame clones only, minus some. The sample gives over 45,000 clones, about three quarters of which show up once; more than 1.5% is in the top ten. The TCR comes from a human donor in good health. What was sequenced was CD4+ T cells from blood buffy coats. This chain links TRBV7-6 with TRBJ1-1; no firm D call. The CDR3 DNA reads TGTGCCAGCAGCCATGGGCCTAACACTGAAGCTTTCTTT. It is translated as CASSHGPNTEAFF.